This T cell receptor (beta chain) was captured by sequencing in a study of human T cells and chemical hapten exposure. The CDR3 length is 13 residues. Germline CDR1 DFQATT, CDR2 SNEGSKA (reference sequence). Germline trimming cut 5 bases from V and 5 bases from J; bases unmatched to any gene: 5. As to time point: patch test 3, about 24 weeks after DPC sensitization. Described treatment: therapeutic diphenylcyclopropenone sensitization with weekly scalp DPC. Each CDR3 protein is one row after TCRdb ran MiXCR on the RACE reads. Here the sample spans some 110,000 distinct CDR3 sequences, roughly 12% being singletons. This clonotype was observed a handful of times.

This chain connects TRBV20-1 to TRBJ2-7, with 11 bases lining up with TRBD1. The material was whole blood, obtained in connection with sensitization to the hapten diphenylcyclopropenone (DPC). This receptor was identified in a woman in her forties or fifties with alopecia areata. Some clones in this sample may be carry-over from other donors' samples. The CDR3 region is CSAGQGAFDEQYF. CDR3 coding DNA: TGCAGTGCTGGACAGGGGGCTTTCGACGAGCAGTACTTC.